A single T cell receptor (beta chain) is shown here with its context. Its antigen has not been determined. At one of its ends the junction is not consistent with the germline gene, which may arise from a read error. Blood samples for TCR beta sequencing were given by related transplant donors. Using Nuclei Lysis Solution, genomic DNA was extracted from unfractionated peripheral blood mononuclear cells that were either fresh or cryopreserved. The entry originates in a study of T cell clonotyping in hematopoietic cell transplantation (dated by TCRdb to the early 2020s). Background on the whole study: In the study, 135 blood samples were gathered from 40 or so consecutive transplant recipients and their related donors. Recruitment of patients was conducted between late 2015 and January 2017, and follow-up was continued until September 2020 or death. On the study overall, not on this receptor specifically: A decrease in recipient TCR diversity was observed after transplant, and a progressive increase in pathologically expanded clonotypes was seen from day 30 to day 180. Donor and pretransplant recipient Inverse Simpson Index values predicted broader posttransplant TCR repertoire diversity. The sample size was limited, and because cells were not sorted, the contributions of CD4 and CD8 repertoires could not be separated. Overlap with donor repertoires was found for only a small fraction of recipient repertoires, with over 95% found to appear de novo at the given depth.

The immunoSEQ assay, a bias-controlled multiplex PCR with V- and J-specific primers, was used to amplify TCR beta CDR3 regions from genomic DNA. In a second PCR step, the CDR3 amplicons were tagged with a proprietary barcode plus Illumina adapter sequences. CDR3 libraries were sequenced on an Illumina MiSeq instrument. The paper's data handling went like this. Export and quality control were done with immunoSEQ Analyzer 3.0, while downstream analyses used R Bioconductor and Immunarch. Repertoire metrics were calculated using only productive rearrangements within the normalized downsampled data set. Pathologically expanded clonotypes were defined as those larger than 5 templates in the normalized cohort. The Inverse Simpson Index was used to measure repertoire diversity. To capture all clonotypes, the CMV-specificity analyses were run on the non-normalized data set. TCRdb mirrors the immuneACCESS table, restricted to in-frame sequences. Some clones are absent from its copies; in checked studies, under half trace to an unresolved V gene, and the reason for the others is unknown. V, J and clone size are taken as reported in that table, and D and trimming were inferred from the DNA itself. Across this sample there are approximately 70,000 clones, with about 93% seen only once. Roughly 1.7% of the sample is held by the ten biggest clonotypes.

Measured from the cysteine to the phenylalanine, the CDR3 is 14 residues long. Here the CDR3 DNA is all that survives: 42 bases in frame from base 1. From a lookup of the germline V gene, CDR1 and CDR2 are SGHRS and YFSETQ. The specimen was peripheral blood mononuclear cells. The clonotype was recovered from a man in his forties or fifties in good health. Some clones in this sample may be carry-over from other donors' samples. Recombination connected TRBV5-1 to TRBJ2-7; the best D guess is TRBD1, with 6 bases matching. At the DNA level, the sequence is TGCGCCAGCCTCCGACAGGTCTCCTCCCACGAGCAGTACTTC. It translates to CASLRQVSSHEQYF.